The next 21 T cell receptor beta chains were all read from a single sample in a study of T cell responses to AZD1222 COVID-19 vaccine. Clones were read by immunoSEQ multiplex PCR, and TCRdb kept only the in-frame ones, dropping some. This sample carries about 180,000 clones, roughly nine tenths of them seen once, and the ten largest clones take 2.6%. The sequencing here drew on peripheral blood, taken on day 0 of AZD1222 vaccination. The receptor set was obtained from an adult in good health.

The genes are TRBV27 and TRBJ2-7; 9 bases are shared with TRBD2. Germline V gene sequence: CDR1 MNHEY, CDR2 SMNVEV (reference sequence). The CDR3 consists of 15 residues. V gave up 3 bases and J gave up 3 bases; unmatched junction bases: 6. CDR3 in amino acids: CASSFGLAGLYEQYF. The DNA of the CDR3 is TGTGCCAGCAGTTTTGGGCTAGCGGGACTCTACGAGCAGTACTTC.

This clone has a single count. The CDR3 reads CASSSGTELNYGYTF. The CDR3 bases are TGTGCCAGCAGTTCCGGGACAGAGTTGAACTATGGCTACACCTTC. The V call is TRBV28, the J call TRBJ1-2; 7 bases align to TRBD1. Germline loops: CDR1 MDHEN, CDR2 SYDVKM. The CDR3 consists of 15 residues. Trimming at V came to 4 bases and at J to 2 bases, leaving 7 bases not matched to a gene.

This clone was found a few times. The rearrangement links TRBV9 to TRBJ2-1; D remains ambiguous. Per the germline V gene, CDR1 is SGDLS and CDR2 is YYNGEE. The CDR3 is 16 residues long. Trimming left V 0 bases short and J 0 bases short, with 10 bases between. CDR3 coding DNA: TGTGCCAGCAGCGTAGTAGGTCAGGCCTCCTACAATGAGCAGTTCTTC. Amino acids: CASSVVGQASYNEQFF.

This chain joins TRBV4-1 and TRBJ2-7; 7 nucleotides align to TRBD2. V dropped 3 bases and J dropped 0; count of bases not matched to a gene: 5. This CDR3 is 15 amino acids long. Looked up from germline, CDR1 is MGHRA and CDR2 is YSYEKL. CDR3 sequence (DNA): TGCGCCAGCAGCCAGGAGACTAGCAACTCCTACGAGCAGTACTTC. As protein: CASSQETSNSYEQYF.

The CDR3 bases are TGTGCCAGCCGGGGTGATGCCACTTACTCTGGGGCCAACGTCCTGACTTTC. It translates to CASRGDATYSGANVLTF. The chain uses TRBV18 and TRBJ2-6, with a weak D call TRBD2 (5 bases). The CDR3 spans 17 residues. Germline V gives CDR1 KGHSH, CDR2 LQKENI. V lost 8 bases to trimming and J lost 0 bases, with 17 bases between them. Filled out from reference TRBV18 and TRBJ2-6, the complete variable domain reads NAGVMQNPRHLVRRRGQEARLRCSPMKGHSHVYWYRQLPEEGLKFMVYLQKENIIDESGMPKERFSAEFPKEGPSILRIQQVVRGDSAAYFCASRGDATYSGANVLTFGAGSRLTVL.

This clone has just one count. The chain couples TRBV28 to TRBJ1-3; weak D call: TRBD1 (6 bases). Trimming took off 5 bases at V and 2 bases at J, with 7 bases between the two ends. The CDR3 spans 13 residues. Germline CDR1 and CDR2: MDHEN and SYDVKM. The CDR3 loop reads CASSTGTGNTIYF. CDR3 nucleotide sequence: TGTGCCAGCAGTACAGGGACTGGAAACACCATATATTTT. Together with reference TRBV28 and TRBJ1-3, the CDR3 gives the full variable domain: DVKVTQSSRYLVKRTGEKVFLECVQDMDHENMFWYRQDPGLGLRLIYFSYDVKMKEKGDIPEGYSVSREKKERFSLILESASTNQTSMYLCASSTGTGNTIYFGEGSWLTVV.

The chain is built from TRBV20-1 and TRBJ1-4; D unclear. The germline V and J ends were trimmed by 5 bases and 8 bases, with 6 bases remaining between them. The CDR3 length is 10 residues. In germline, CDR1 is DFQATT, CDR2 SNEGSKA (reference sequence). The CDR3 loop is CSALREKLFF. The CDR3 DNA follows: TGCAGTGCTCTCCGGGAAAAACTGTTTTTT.

The chain carries TRBV11-1 and TRBJ2-5; D might be TRBD2 (7 bases). Germline values: CDR1 SGHAT, CDR2 FQDESV (reference sequence). This CDR3 is built from 15 residues. Between the trimmed V and J ends, which lost 5 bases and 5 bases, there was a span of 18 bases. As DNA, the CDR3 is TGTGCCAGCAGCGCCCTATTCGGGGGGCTGGAGACCCAGTACTTC. Translation: CASSALFGGLETQYF.

This chain joins TRBV4-2 and TRBJ2-5, with D possibly called TRBD1 or TRBD2 (5 bases each). Deletions cut 4 bases from V and 10 bases from J, with 10 bases between. CDR1 is LGHNA and CDR2 is YNFKEQ in the germline V gene. This CDR3 contains 11 residues. In DNA form, the CDR3 reads TGTGCCAGCAGCCCCCCTGGGGGCCAGTACTTC. Its translation is CASSPPGGQYF.

V is TRBV6-5 and J is TRBJ2-2; D may be TRBD1 (6 bases). V was cut by 7 bases and J by 0 bases, with 9 bases left in between. From germline, CDR1 is MNHEY and CDR2 SVGAGI. There are 14 residues in the CDR3. The DNA for the CDR3 is TGTGCCAGCAATAAGGGGGCGAACACCGGGGAGCTGTTTTTT. Protein sequence: CASNKGANTGELFF.

The V gene is TRBV5-1, the J gene TRBJ1-1, with D possibly TRBD1 on 6 matching bases. This CDR3 is 14 amino acids long. Germline CDR1 SGHRS, CDR2 YFSETQ. Trimming removed 3 bases at V and 5 bases at J, with 14 bases between. The CDR3 spells CASSSEGVRTEAFF. DNA for the CDR3: TGCGCCAGCAGCTCAGAGGGGGTAAGAACTGAAGCTTTCTTT.

The rearrangement joins TRBV20-1 to TRBJ1-2; no reliable D call. Trimming cost V 3 bases and J 6 bases, with 8 bases left between them. Germline CDR1 is DFQATT and CDR2 is SNEGSKA (reference sequence). This CDR3 spans 11 amino acids. The CDR3 DNA is TGCAGTGCTAGTAGCGGGGATGGCTACACCTTC. The encoded protein is CSASSGDGYTF.

The chain combines TRBV7-8 with TRBJ2-1, with D possibly TRBD1 on 5 matching bases. The V gene lost 3 bases and the J gene lost 15 bases, with 15 bases spanning the gap. The CDR3 contains 12 residues. CDR1 SGHVS and CDR2 FQNEAQ come from the germline V gene. The CDR3 loop reads CASSFPGRGRFF. DNA of the CDR3: TGTGCCAGCAGCTTCCCAGGTAGGGGCCGGTTCTTC.

This sequence joins TRBV14 and TRBJ1-2; unclear D gene. The CDR3 spans 14 residues. V shed 0 bases and J shed 7 bases, with 12 bases lying between them. Per germline, CDR1 SGHDN and CDR2 FVKESK. CDR3 in amino acids: CASSQDMLIGGYTF. CDR3 DNA sequence: TGTGCCAGCAGCCAAGATATGCTAATAGGTGGCTACACCTTC.

V is TRBV29-1 and J is TRBJ1-2, with D possibly matching TRBD1 (6 bases). The CDR3 is 12 amino acids. Germline-derived CDR1 and CDR2 are SQVTM and ANQGSEA. The ends were cut back, 3 bases at V and 4 bases at J, with 9 bases in the middle. CDR3 sequence: CSVETGAYGYTF. The CDR3 DNA reads TGCAGCGTTGAGACAGGCGCCTATGGCTACACCTTC.

V gene TRBV10-3 combines with J gene TRBJ2-1, with 10 bases aligning to TRBD2. There are 16 residues in the CDR3. The V gene's germline CDR1 is ENHRY and CDR2 SYGVKD. V was pared by 4 bases and J by 3 bases, with 6 bases of the junction left unmatched. CDR3 residues: CAISGSRTSGYNEQFF. In nucleotides, the CDR3 is TGTGCCATCAGTGGGAGCCGGACTAGCGGCTACAATGAGCAGTTCTTC.

The CDR3, as DNA: TGTGCCAGCAGCCTGGACCTTAGGCCGGACAGCTTCTATGGCTACACCTTC. Its translation is CASSLDLRPDSFYGYTF. The V and J genes are TRBV7-2 and TRBJ1-2; D might be TRBD1 (6 bases). This CDR3 spans 17 amino acids. V was pared by 5 bases and J by 4 bases, with 23 bases between. Germline CDR1 reads SGHTA; CDR2 reads FQGNSA.

The rearrangement uses TRBV19 and TRBJ2-5; a possible D gene is TRBD2 (5 bases). Germline loops: CDR1 LNHDA, CDR2 SQIVND (reference sequence). The CDR3 length is 15 residues. V shed 0 bases and J shed 2 bases, with 10 bases lying between them. In nucleotides, the CDR3 is TGTGCCAGTAGTATAGATCGGGGAGCTCAAGAGACCCAGTACTTC. It translates to CASSIDRGAQETQYF.

The J gene is TRBJ2-1, the V gene TRBV4-2, with D hard to call. V was trimmed by 3 bases and J by 1 base, leaving 7 bases between them. CDR1 and CDR2 (germline): LGHNA, YNFKEQ. This CDR3 contains 14 residues. The CDR3 DNA reads TGTGCCAGCAGCCACGAACCATCCTACAATGAGCAGTTCTTC. The encoded protein is CASSHEPSYNEQFF.

The chain employs TRBV30 and TRBJ2-2; D tentatively fits TRBD1 or TRBD2 (7 bases each). CDR1 and CDR2 from the germline V gene are GTSNPN and SVGIG (reference sequence). V dropped 4 bases and J dropped 3 bases, with 12 bases sitting between them. CDR3 size: 14 residues. The DNA for the CDR3 is TGTGCCTGGACCCAGGGGGGGTACACCGGGGAGCTGTTTTTT. This gives the protein CAWTQGGYTGELFF.

This chain links TRBV4-1 with TRBJ2-1, with TRBD2 identical over 8 bases. CDR3 length: 18 residues. With V trimmed by 0 bases and J by 10 bases, 17 bases remained unmatched. Germline values: CDR1 MGHRA, CDR2 YSYEKL. CDR3 DNA: TGCGCCAGCAGCCAAGATCGGGGGGGGACTGGGGTGAGGAGCGAGCAGTTCTTC. Translated: CASSQDRGGTGVRSEQFF.